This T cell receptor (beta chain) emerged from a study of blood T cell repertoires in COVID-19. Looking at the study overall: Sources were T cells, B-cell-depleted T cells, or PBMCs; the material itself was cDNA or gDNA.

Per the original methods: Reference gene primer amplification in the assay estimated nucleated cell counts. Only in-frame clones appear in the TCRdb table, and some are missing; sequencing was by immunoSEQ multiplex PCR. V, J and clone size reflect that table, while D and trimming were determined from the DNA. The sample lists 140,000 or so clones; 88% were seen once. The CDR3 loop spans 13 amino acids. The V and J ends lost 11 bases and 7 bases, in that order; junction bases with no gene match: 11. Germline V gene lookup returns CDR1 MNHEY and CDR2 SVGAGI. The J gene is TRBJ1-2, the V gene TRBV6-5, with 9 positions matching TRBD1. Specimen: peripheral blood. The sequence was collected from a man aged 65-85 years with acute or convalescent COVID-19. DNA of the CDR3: TGTGCCGCGACCCGGGACAGGGTTGGTGGCTACACCTTC. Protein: CAATRDRVGGYTF.